A selection of T cell receptor beta chains follows, all from one sample in a study of blood T cell repertoires in COVID-19. Here immunoSEQ multiplex PCR was the method, and the copy in TCRdb shows in-frame clones only, minus some. The sample holds approximately 200,000 clones, roughly 87% seen once. Sequences were obtained from PBMCs or T cells enriched from blood (not recorded which). These receptors were obtained from a man aged 25 to 40 in a cohort exposed to, infected with or recovered from COVID-19 (not recorded which). Both conserved end residues are part of each CDR3. D genes are given only for firm matches. Size values are once, few and many counts, or a class for expanded clones, and some rows have none.

j_call | clone_size | v_call | d_call | cdr3_nt | cdr3_aa
TRBJ1-1 | once | TRBV6-5 | TRBD1 | TGTGCCAGCAATCAGGGGGCTCTGGCTTTCTTT | CASNQGALAFF
TRBJ2-5 | . | TRBV6-1 | . | TGTGCCAGCAGTGCCAGGACACCAAACTTTGCGGAGACCCAGTACTTC | CASSARTPNFAETQYF
TRBJ2-7 | . | TRBV5-1 | . | TGCGCCAGCAGCTTGGGCGCTACTACCTACGAGCAGTACTTC | CASSLGATTYEQYF
TRBJ2-7 | . | TRBV6-2/TRBV6-3 | . | TGTGCCAGCAGTCCGGCCGGGTTATACTACGAGCAGTACTTC | CASSPAGLYYEQYF
TRBJ2-5 | few | TRBV7-3 | TRBD1 | TGTGCCAGCAGTACAGGGGGCTCAAAGACCCAGTACTTC | CASSTGGSKTQYF
TRBJ2-3 | . | TRBV18 | . | TGTGCCAGCTCACCATCTCGGACAGATACGCAGTATTTT | CASSPSRTDTQYF
TRBJ1-2 | . | TRBV7-9 | . | TGTGCCAGCAGCTTAGTGAGGAGAGATCTAAGATCAAACTATGGCTACACCTTC | CASSLVRRDLRSNYGYTF
TRBJ2-7 | once | TRBV9 | . | TGTGCCAGCAGCGTAGCGACCTCTGACTTCCTCTCCTACGAGCAGTACTTC | CASSVATSDFLSYEQYF
TRBJ2-2 | . | TRBV6-5 | TRBD1 | TGTGCCAGCGAGTTACGGACAGGGTCCGGGGAGCTGTTTTTT | CASELRTGSGELFF
TRBJ2-1 | . | TRBV5-1 | . | TGCGCCAGCAGCGAAAATTCGGGGAATGAGCAGTTCTTC | CASSENSGNEQFF
TRBJ1-5 | . | TRBV20-1 | TRBD1 | TGCAGTGGGACAGGTTGGCAGCCCCAGCATTTT | CSGTGWQPQHF
TRBJ1-5 | once | TRBV7-2 | TRBD1 | TGTGCCAGCAGCTTACGACAGGGAGTCTGGCCCCAGCATTTT | CASSLRQGVWPQHF
TRBJ2-3 | . | TRBV19 | . | TGTGCCAGTAGTCGCTGGCGGAGCACAGATACGCAGTATTTT | CASSRWRSTDTQYF
TRBJ1-1 | . | TRBV11-2 | . | TGTGCCAGCAGCCAAGGGTGGCAGGGGATGAACACTGAAGCTTTCTTT | CASSQGWQGMNTEAFF
TRBJ2-7 | . | TRBV19 | . | TGTGCCAGTAGTCTCCATCTCGGGGATTACGAGCAGTACTTC | CASSLHLGDYEQYF
TRBJ2-2 | . | TRBV27 | . | TGTGTAAGTGGTCTACAGCTAACCGGGGAGCTGTTTTTT | CVSGLQLTGELFF
TRBJ1-5 | . | TRBV5-5 | TRBD1 | TGTGCCAGCAGCCCGCATCGGGCGCCAGGACAGGGGGACGAGCCCCAGCATTTT | CASSPHRAPGQGDEPQHF
TRBJ2-3 | . | TRBV14 | . | TGTGCCAGCAGCCAAGATGGGACGGGAGCATCAGATACGCAGTATTTT | CASSQDGTGASDTQYF
TRBJ1-2 | . | TRBV7-2 | . | TGTGCCAGCAGCCCCGACCGCGGGTGGAACTATGGCTACACCTTC | CASSPDRGWNYGYTF
TRBJ1-2 | . | TRBV24-1 | . | TGTGCCACCAGTGATTTCGGCGGGACCTATGGCTACACCTTC | CATSDFGGTYGYTF
TRBJ1-1 | once | TRBV19 | . | TGTGCCAGCGGGGGACTTCGCCGGACTGAAGCTTTCTTT | CASGGLRRTEAFF
TRBJ2-5 | . | TRBV18 | . | TGTGCCAGCTCACACACCCAGGGCGTGGAGACCCAGTACTTC | CASSHTQGVETQYF
TRBJ2-2 | . | TRBV9 | . | TGTGCCAGCAACCCGGGATGGGGTCCGAACACCGGGGAGCTGTTTTTT | CASNPGWGPNTGELFF
TRBJ2-3 | . | TRBV24-1 | TRBD2 | TGTGCCACCAGTGATGTGACTAGCGGGGGCCCCACACATACGCAGTATTTT | CATSDVTSGGPTHTQYF
TRBJ2-7 | . | TRBV21-1 | . | TGTGCCAGCAGCACGGGGACAGGGTGGTCGTACGAGCAGTACTTC | CASSTGTGWSYEQYF
TRBJ2-7 | . | TRBV23-1 | . | TGCGCCAGCAGTCCCCGACAGGACACGGGCTCCTACGAGCAGTACTTC | CASSPRQDTGSYEQYF
TRBJ2-3 | . | TRBV9 | TRBD1 | TGTGCCAGCAGCGTAGGACAGGGGACGCAGTATTTT | CASSVGQGTQYF